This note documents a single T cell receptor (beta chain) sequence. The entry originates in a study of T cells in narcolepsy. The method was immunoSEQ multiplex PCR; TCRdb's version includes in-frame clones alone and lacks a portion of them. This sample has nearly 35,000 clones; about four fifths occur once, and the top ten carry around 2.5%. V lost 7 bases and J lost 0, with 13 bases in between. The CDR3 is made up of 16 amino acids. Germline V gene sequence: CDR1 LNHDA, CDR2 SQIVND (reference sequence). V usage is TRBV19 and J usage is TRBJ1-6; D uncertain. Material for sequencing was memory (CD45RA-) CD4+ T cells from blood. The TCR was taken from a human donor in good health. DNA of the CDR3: TGTGCCAGTACCTATGGAGGGAGCTCCTATAATTCACCCCTCCACTTT. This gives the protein CASTYGGSSYNSPLHF.